These 14 T cell receptor beta chains share one sample of origin, sequenced in a study of shared clonotypes between healthy human individuals. Sequenced by immunoSEQ multiplex PCR; TCRdb stores in-frame clones only, minus some. The sample includes approximately 530,000 clones, 95% to 97% of them seen just once. Sequencing was carried out using naive CD4+ T cells sorted from blood. Noted subset: CD45RA+ positively selected. These receptors all stem from a woman aged 25 to 39 in good health.

The V gene is TRBV6-6, the J gene TRBJ2-1, with D tentatively TRBD1 (5 bases). This CDR3 is 14 amino acids long. V dropped 4 bases and J dropped 6 bases, with 13 bases sitting between them. Germline values: CDR1 MNHNY, CDR2 SVGAGI (reference sequence). The CDR3 DNA follows: TGTGCCAGCAGTTCCATTGACAGACTCAATGAGCAGTTCTTC. Its protein is CASSSIDRLNEQFF.

This chain joins TRBV7-9 and TRBJ2-3; D perhaps matches TRBD2 (6 bases). The length of the CDR3 is 16 residues. Germline V gives CDR1 SEHNR, CDR2 FQNEAQ (reference sequence). The V end lost 2 bases, the J end lost 5 bases, and 17 bases lay between the germline ends. This CDR3 reads CASSLYGGGAQDTQYF. In DNA, the CDR3 is TGTGCCAGCAGCTTATATGGGGGAGGCGCTCAAGATACGCAGTATTTT.

The genes are TRBV7-9 and TRBJ2-2; a possible D gene is TRBD2 (5 bases). The germline V and J ends were trimmed by 2 bases and 5 bases, with 12 bases remaining between them. Germline-derived CDR1 and CDR2 are SEHNR and FQNEAQ (reference sequence). The CDR3 extends over 15 amino acids. The CDR3 sequence is CASSLRGSGTGELFF. CDR3 bases: TGTGCCAGCAGCTTAAGAGGGAGTGGTACCGGGGAGCTGTTTTTT.

This chain uses TRBV5-4 with TRBJ2-6; D is undetermined. Trimming stripped 0 bases from V and 0 bases from J, with 10 bases between. CDR1 and CDR2 from the germline V gene are SGHNT and YYREEE (reference sequence). The CDR3 consists of 17 residues. Written as DNA, the CDR3 is TGTGCCAGCAGCTTGGGAAGGTCGGTCTCTGGGGCCAACGTCCTGACTTTC. Translating gives CASSLGRSVSGANVLTF.

This chain links TRBV27 with TRBJ1-2, with 10 bases aligning to TRBD1. Germline CDR1 reads MNHEY; CDR2 reads SMNVEV (reference sequence). The CDR3 runs 15 residues. Losses at the gene ends were 6 bases for V and 11 bases for J; bases not matched to a gene: 15. CDR3 sequence: CASRTGRDRGSGYTF. As DNA, the CDR3 is TGTGCCAGCAGAACCGGCCGGGACAGGGGTTCCGGTTACACCTTC.

V gene TRBV5-1 combines with J gene TRBJ2-7, with 8 positions matching TRBD1. Germline values: CDR1 SGHRS, CDR2 YFSETQ. V shed 3 bases, J shed 6 bases, and the junction held 2 bases outside the gene matches. This CDR3 has 12 amino acids. This CDR3 is CASSSGQGEQYF. The CDR3, as DNA: TGCGCCAGCAGCTCAGGACAGGGCGAGCAGTACTTC. The full variable domain, completed using reference TRBV5-1 and TRBJ2-7, is KAGVTQTPRYLIKTRGQQVTLSCSPISGHRSVSWYQQTPGQGLQFLFEYFSETQRNKGNFPGRFSGRQFSNSRSEMNVSTLELGDSALYLCASSSGQGEQYFGPGTRLTVT.

In this sample, this clone turned up a few times. V usage is TRBV7-9 and J usage is TRBJ2-7; the match to TRBD1 covers 7 bases. From germline, CDR1 is SEHNR and CDR2 FQNEAQ (reference sequence). J gave up 2 bases and V 5 bases, and 9 bases lay outside the gene matches. This CDR3 is 15 amino acids long. For the CDR3, the DNA is TGTGCCAGCAGCACAACCGGGACAGCAGCCTACGAGCAGTACTTC. Amino acid sequence: CASSTTGTAAYEQYF.

The chain links TRBV27 to TRBJ2-2; D gene unclear. The germline V gene has CDR1 MNHEY and CDR2 SMNVEV (reference sequence). V was pared by 6 bases and J by 5 bases, with 10 bases between. This CDR3 is built from 13 residues. CDR3 DNA: TGTGCCAGCAGACCTGTGGGGACCGGGGAGCTGTTTTTT. This translates into CASRPVGTGELFF.

The rearrangement uses TRBV4-1 and TRBJ2-3, with TRBD2 matching 9 bases. The CDR3 sequence is 15 residues long. V was clipped by 4 bases and J by 1 base; unmatched bases: 3. Germline CDR1 reads MGHRA; CDR2 reads YSYEKL. DNA of the CDR3: TGCGCCAGCAGCCCACGGACTAGCGGCACAGATACGCAGTATTTT. It encodes CASSPRTSGTDTQYF.

The chain combines TRBV28 with TRBJ1-1; possibly TRBD1 for D (5 bases). This CDR3 is 16 amino acids long. The germline V and J ends were trimmed by 5 bases and 3 bases, with 19 bases remaining between them. The germline V gene has CDR1 MDHEN and CDR2 SYDVKM. As DNA, the CDR3 is TGTGCCAGCAGTCAGACACTGGGGGGAGGGGACACTGAAGCTTTCTTT. Translation: CASSQTLGGGDTEAFF.

The gene calls are TRBV14 and TRBJ2-1; 9 nucleotides agree with TRBD2. The ends lost 1 base at V and 7 bases at J; junction bases unmatched: 2. The CDR3 spans 14 residues. CDR1 and CDR2 from the germline V gene are SGHDN and FVKESK. The DNA for the CDR3 is TGTGCCAGCAGCCAAGCTCTAGCGGGAAATGAGCAGTTCTTC. Amino acids: CASSQALAGNEQFF.

The rearrangement uses TRBV18 and TRBJ2-2; D is possibly TRBD2 (6 bases). The germline gives CDR1 KGHSH, CDR2 LQKENI. The CDR3 totals 16 residues. Trimming took off 4 bases at V and 1 base at J, with 13 bases between the two ends. Here the CDR3 reads CASSLQAGRNTGELFF. The CDR3 DNA reads as TGTGCCAGCTCACTACAAGCGGGTCGGAACACCGGGGAGCTGTTTTTT.

This chain joins TRBV19 and TRBJ2-7, with 7 bases lining up with TRBD2. The CDR3 totals 15 residues. The V gene's germline CDR1 is LNHDA and CDR2 SQIVND (reference sequence). Losses at the gene ends were 5 bases for V and 2 bases for J; bases not matched to a gene: 9. This chain's CDR3 is CASSPSGGPTYEQYF. In DNA form, the CDR3 reads TGTGCCAGTAGTCCCTCGGGAGGACCTACCTACGAGCAGTACTTC.

The rearrangement uses TRBV2 and TRBJ1-2; unclear D gene. The CDR3 is 14 residues long. The germline V and J ends were trimmed by 2 bases and 0 bases, with 7 bases remaining between them. The germline V gene encodes CDR1 SNHLY and CDR2 FYNNEI. The CDR3 loop reads CASSEQQANYGYTF. The CDR3 nucleotides are TGTGCCAGCAGTGAACAGCAAGCTAACTATGGCTACACCTTC.